This entry concerns a single T cell receptor (beta chain). It lacks a known antigen. Base-call qualities are not available, and no considerably larger clone is one nucleotide away. Libraries came from the immunoSEQ multiplex PCR assay. TCRdb re-hosts the immuneACCESS table, in-frame sequences only. Its copies lack some clones; in the studies checked, an unresolved V gene accounts for under half of them, and the cause for the rest is not known. Counted in this sample were about 75,000 clones; around 94% of them appeared once. The ten largest clones represent around 6.4% of the sample. These data are taken from a study of control samples from healthy donors and cancer patients (dated by TCRdb to the early 2020s). The germline V gene supplies CDR1 SNHLY and CDR2 FYNNEI. The germline ends are 10 bases apart after V is trimmed by 10 bases and J by 1 base. The CDR3 spans 12 residues, from the cysteine through the phenylalanine. The only DNA kept is the CDR3, 36 bases in frame from the first base.

The V gene is TRBV2 and the J gene is TRBJ2-5, and the D gene may be TRBD1, 6 bases matching. The sequence derives from a woman between 40 and 55 years old in good health. The specimen was blood. The DNA sequence is given as TGTGCCACATCACAGGGCCAAGAGACCCAGTACTTC. This codes for CATSQGQETQYF.